The 13 T cell receptor beta chains below were found in one sample sequenced in a study of vaccination effects on CD4 cells after COVID-19. Sequencing in the ViraFEST assay came after antigen-specific CD4+ T cells had been expanded with viral peptide pools, which were used to stimulate PBMC. Isolating CD4+ T cells followed about 10 days of culture. Recipients of the vaccine had no prior SARS-CoV-2 infection and negative nucleocapsid antibodies. The table came from immunoSEQ multiplex PCR; TCRdb's copy has only in-frame clones and leaves some out. This sample has about 73,000 clones, with 65% to 75% found just once. The antigens of these receptors remain unknown. The sample in question was CD4+ T cells from PBMCs cultured with HCoV-NL63 spike peptides, obtained before COVID-19 vaccination. The receptor set was obtained from a human donor who received a COVID-19 vaccine.

The chain uses TRBV7-9 and TRBJ2-2; no reliable D call. CDR1 is SEHNR and CDR2 is FQNEAQ in the germline V gene (reference sequence). The CDR3 is 16 amino acids. Deletions cut 1 base from V and 5 bases from J, with 14 bases between. The CDR3 sequence: CASSLGFERYTGELFF. The CDR3, as DNA: TGTGCCAGCAGCTTAGGCTTCGAAAGGTATACCGGGGAGCTGTTTTTT.

The CDR3 region has the DNA TGTGCCAGCAGCCGATATCTAGCGAATAGCAATGAGCAGTTCTTC. This translates into CASSRYLANSNEQFF. The chain combines TRBV28 with TRBJ2-1; a possible D gene is TRBD2 (6 bases). Trimming left V 6 bases short and J 6 bases short, with 18 bases between. Germline V gene sequence: CDR1 MDHEN, CDR2 SYDVKM. This CDR3 is built from 15 residues. Looking up the rest from reference TRBV28 and TRBJ2-1 gives the full variable domain: DVKVTQSSRYLVKRTGEKVFLECVQDMDHENMFWYRQDPGLGLRLIYFSYDVKMKEKGDIPEGYSVSREKKERFSLILESASTNQTSMYLCASSRYLANSNEQFFGPGTRLTVL.

The V gene is TRBV19, the J gene TRBJ1-2; D remains ambiguous. V was trimmed by 5 bases and J by 5 bases, leaving 18 bases between them. The CDR3 has 15 residues. CDR1 is LNHDA, CDR2 SQIVND, per germline (reference sequence). The CDR3 coding sequence is TGTGCCAGTAGTCCACGACGGACGGTGCTATATGGCTACACCTTC. This translates into CASSPRRTVLYGYTF. The full variable domain, in which reference TRBV19 and TRBJ1-2 provide the parts outside the CDR3, is DGGITQSPKYLFRKEGQNVTLSCEQNLNHDAMYWYRQDPGQGLRLIYYSQIVNDFQKGDIAEGYSVSREKKESFPLTVTSAQKNPTAFYLCASSPRRTVLYGYTFGSGTRLTVV.

The chain combines TRBV5-4 with TRBJ2-5; the match to TRBD2 covers 7 bases. With V trimmed by 4 bases and J by 5 bases, 8 bases remained unmatched. Germline V gene sequence: CDR1 SGHNT, CDR2 YYREEE (reference sequence). The CDR3 has 14 amino acids. The CDR3 DNA reads TGTGCCAGCAGCAGGCAGACTAGCTACGAGACCCAGTACTTC. It codes for CASSRQTSYETQYF.

This rearrangement joins TRBV27 to TRBJ1-2; a weak D match, TRBD1 (5 bases). The CDR3 length is 16 residues. The germline CDR1 and CDR2 sequences are MNHEY and SMNVEV (reference sequence). The ends were cut back, 0 bases at V and 5 bases at J, with 16 bases in the middle. CDR3 DNA: TGTGCCAGCAGTTTATCCCCGACAGAACCCTTATATGGCTACACCTTC. Amino acid sequence: CASSLSPTEPLYGYTF.

This clone was seen once. This chain links TRBV10-1 with TRBJ1-2, with TRBD1 as a possible D gene (5 bases). The V end lost 4 bases, the J end lost 8 bases, and 14 bases lay between the germline ends. Germline CDR1 WNHNN, CDR2 SYGVQD (reference sequence). This CDR3 comprises 13 residues. The CDR3 is CASSGQSRGGYTF. CDR3 in DNA: TGCGCCAGCAGTGGACAGAGTAGGGGCGGCTACACCTTC.

The genes are TRBV2 and TRBJ2-5; D not certain. Trimming shortened V by 1 base and J by 7 bases, and 13 bases separated the two germline ends. Looked up from germline, CDR1 is SNHLY and CDR2 is FYNNEI. The CDR3 has 14 amino acids. The CDR3 nucleotides read TGTGCCAGCAGTGAAGTGGGCGGCCCAGGGACCCAGTACTTC. Encoded protein: CASSEVGGPGTQYF.

The chain carries TRBV18 and TRBJ1-1, with 7 positions matching TRBD1. The germline CDR1 and CDR2 sequences are KGHSH and LQKENI. The CDR3 has 14 residues. V was clipped by 3 bases and J by 3 bases; unmatched bases: 4. The CDR3 loop is CASSPTGFDTEAFF. Written as DNA, the CDR3 is TGTGCCAGCTCACCGACAGGGTTTGACACTGAAGCTTTCTTT.

V usage is TRBV4-3 and J usage is TRBJ2-1; D perhaps matches TRBD1 (6 bases). Germline V gene lookup returns CDR1 LGHNA and CDR2 YSLEER. Trimming cost V 4 bases and J 6 bases, with 31 bases left between them. The CDR3 is 20 residues long. CDR3 DNA: TGCGCCAGCAGCCTCCTGCCCGTAGGGAACCGGGACAATCGAGGCAATGAGCAGTTCTTC. Translation gives CASSLLPVGNRDNRGNEQFF.

The rearrangement links TRBV9 to TRBJ1-4; no reliable D call. Germline lookup yields CDR1 SGDLS and CDR2 YYNGEE. This CDR3 is built from 15 residues. V gave up 0 bases and J gave up 7 bases, with 13 bases separating them. This CDR3 reads CASSVERSFGEKLFF. The CDR3 coding sequence is TGTGCCAGCAGCGTAGAGAGAAGTTTTGGTGAAAAACTGTTTTTT. The full variable domain, with the rest looked up from reference TRBV9 and TRBJ1-4, is DSGVTQTPKHLITATGQRVTLRCSPRSGDLSVYWYQQSLDQGLQFLIQYYNGEERAKGNILERFSAQQFPDLHSELNLSSLELGDSALYFCASSVERSFGEKLFFGSGTQLSVL.

The chain recombines TRBV7-3 with TRBJ2-5; D might be TRBD2 (6 bases). CDR3 length: 16 residues. The germline V and J ends were trimmed by 5 bases and 3 bases, with 19 bases remaining between them. Germline lookup yields CDR1 SGHTA and CDR2 FQGTGA. The CDR3 region is CASSQKGGFAKETQYF. For the CDR3, the DNA is TGTGCCAGCAGCCAAAAAGGAGGGTTTGCGAAAGAGACCCAGTACTTC. The full variable domain, with the rest looked up from reference TRBV7-3 and TRBJ2-5, is GAGVSQTPSNKVTEKGKYVELRCDPISGHTALYWYRQSLGQGPEFLIYFQGTGAADDSGLPNDRFFAVRPEGSVSTLKIQRTERGDSAVYLCASSQKGGFAKETQYFGPGTRLLVL.

The chain has TRBV6-5 and TRBJ1-5; no definite D call. Germline V gene data show CDR1 as MNHEY and CDR2 as SVGAGI. V lost 7 bases and J lost 1, with 8 bases in between. The CDR3 runs to 13 residues. The CDR3 DNA is TGTGCCAGCACGGGGAGCAGCAATCAGCCCCAGCATTTT. Its translation: CASTGSSNQPQHF.

J is TRBJ1-1 and V is TRBV5-1; no clear D gene. Between the trimmed V and J ends, which lost 4 bases and 1 base, there was a span of 8 bases. Germline assignment: CDR1 SGHRS and CDR2 YFSETQ. This CDR3 has 13 residues. Here the CDR3 DNA reads TGCGCCAGCAGCCAACAGTGGAACACTGAAGCTTTCTTT. Protein product: CASSQQWNTEAFF.